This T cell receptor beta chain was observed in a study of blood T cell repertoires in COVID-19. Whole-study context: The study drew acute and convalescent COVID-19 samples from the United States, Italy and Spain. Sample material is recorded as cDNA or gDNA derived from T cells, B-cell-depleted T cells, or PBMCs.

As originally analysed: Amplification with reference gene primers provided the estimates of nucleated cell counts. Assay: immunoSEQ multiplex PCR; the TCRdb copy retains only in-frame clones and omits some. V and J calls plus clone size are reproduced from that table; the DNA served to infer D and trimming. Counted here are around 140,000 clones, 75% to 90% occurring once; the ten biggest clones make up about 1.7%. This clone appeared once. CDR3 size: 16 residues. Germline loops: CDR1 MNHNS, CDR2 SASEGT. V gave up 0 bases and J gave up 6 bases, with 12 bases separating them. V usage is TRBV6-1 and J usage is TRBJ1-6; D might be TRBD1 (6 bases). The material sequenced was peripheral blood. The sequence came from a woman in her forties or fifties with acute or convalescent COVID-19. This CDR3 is CASSEALAGANSPLHF. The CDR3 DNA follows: TGTGCCAGCAGTGAAGCGCTGGCAGGGGCTAATTCACCCCTCCACTTT.